This is a list of T cell receptor beta chains from one sample in a study of identical twins. In TCRdb, the 5' RACE reads were re-called with MiXCR into one record per CDR3 protein. The table includes approximately 500,000 distinct CDR3 sequences, 20% to 25% detected once. Another study also made use of these data, one on T cells expressing NK-cell markers.

The sample comprised CD4+ T cells sorted from blood. These receptors all come from a woman under 30 in good health. CDR3s include the opening cysteine and the closing phenylalanine or tryptophan. Fields, in order: V gene, D gene, CDR3 length, J gene, clone size, CDR3 protein, CDR3 DNA. A D gene is named only where the DNA matches it firmly. Only part of the rows carry a size: once, few, many, or a class if the clone is expanded.

TRBV2	NA	13	TRBJ2-1	NA	CAGRQESYNEQFF	TGTGCCGGTAGACAGGAGTCCTACAATGAGCAGTTCTTC
TRBV20-1	NA	12	TRBJ1-2	few	CSARKSNYGYTF	TGCAGTGCTAGAAAGTCCAACTATGGCTACACCTTC
TRBV2	NA	15	TRBJ2-7	NA	CASSEMSTVKGEQYF	TGTGCCAGCAGTGAAATGTCTACTGTCAAGGGCGAGCAGTACTTC
TRBV12-3/TRBV12-4	NA	13	TRBJ2-1	few	CASTDRGNNEQFF	TGTGCCAGCACGGACCGCGGGAACAATGAGCAGTTCTTC
TRBV5-1	NA	14	TRBJ2-2	NA	CASSLNSASGELFF	TGCGCCAGCAGCTTGAATTCAGCCAGCGGGGAGCTGTTTTTT
TRBV5-6	NA	14	TRBJ2-1	few	CASSLGLSEGEQFF	TGTGCCAGCAGCCTGGGACTTTCTGAGGGTGAGCAGTTCTTC
TRBV29-1	NA	13	TRBJ2-1	many	CSVDRSSGNEQFF	TGCAGCGTTGACAGAAGTTCTGGCAATGAGCAGTTCTTC
TRBV20-1	TRBD2	13	TRBJ2-7	few	CSAWLAGSYEQYF	TGCAGTGCTTGGCTAGCGGGGTCCTACGAGCAGTACTTC
TRBV12-3/TRBV12-4	TRBD1	16	TRBJ2-1	few	CASSLEGQGFYNEQFF	TGTGCCAGCAGTCTAGAGGGACAGGGGTTTTACAATGAGCAGTTCTTC
TRBV29-1	TRBD2	18	TRBJ2-2	NA	CSVLGLAGDLVNTGELFF	TGCAGCGTCCTAGGACTAGCGGGGGACCTCGTGAACACCGGGGAGCTGTTTTTT
TRBV29-1	NA	15	TRBJ1-1	few	CSVQPRRTMNTEAFF	TGCAGCGTCCAACCCCGACGGACCATGAACACTGAAGCTTTCTTT
TRBV11-3	NA	15	TRBJ2-7	few	CASSSWGSDSDEQYF	TGTGCCAGCAGCTCTTGGGGATCGGATTCCGACGAGCAGTACTTC
TRBV4-2	TRBD2	14	TRBJ2-3	few	CASSQDTGGNTQYF	TGTGCCAGCAGCCAAGATACGGGGGGAAATACGCAGTATTTT
TRBV4-3	NA	17	TRBJ2-7	NA	CASSQEGFGDRTYEQYF	TGCGCCAGCAGCCAAGAAGGGTTTGGAGACAGGACCTACGAGCAGTACTTC
TRBV5-6	NA	15	TRBJ1-4	few	CASSSPWVTNEKLFF	TGTGCCAGCAGCTCCCCCTGGGTAACTAATGAAAAACTGTTTTTT
TRBV2	TRBD1	15	TRBJ2-7	NA	CASSNSGQGTYEQYF	TGTGCCAGCAGTAATTCGGGACAGGGGACCTACGAGCAGTACTTC
TRBV7-9	NA	14	TRBJ1-1	NA	CASSLGRGTTEAFF	TGTGCCAGCAGCTTGGGCAGGGGTACCACTGAAGCTTTCTTT
TRBV25-1	NA	14	TRBJ2-3	few	CASQLAGATDTQYF	TGTGCCAGCCAGTTGGCGGGGGCCACAGATACGCAGTATTTT
TRBV20-1	TRBD2	15	TRBJ2-7	NA	CSAPGAASGVYEQYF	TGCAGTGCCCCCGGGGCGGCTAGCGGGGTGTACGAGCAGTACTTC
TRBV24-1	NA	14	TRBJ2-2	few	CATRAGSNTGELFF	TGTGCCACCAGGGCAGGCTCGAACACCGGGGAGCTGTTTTTT
TRBV20-1	NA	14	TRBJ2-5	NA	CSARDGRLRETQYF	TGCAGTGCTAGAGATGGCAGGTTGAGGGAGACCCAGTACTTC
TRBV4-3	NA	14	TRBJ1-5	few	CASSQVHSNQPQHF	TGCGCCAGCAGCCAAGTCCACAGCAATCAGCCCCAGCATTTT
TRBV7-6	NA	16	TRBJ2-2	few	CASSLVRVSGTGELFF	TGTGCCAGCAGCTTAGTAAGGGTCTCGGGCACCGGGGAGCTGTTTTTT
TRBV10-3	TRBD1	16	TRBJ1-1	NA	CAISERTGGTNTEAFF	TGTGCCATCAGTGAGAGGACAGGGGGTACGAACACTGAAGCTTTCTTT
TRBV12-3/TRBV12-4	TRBD2	15	TRBJ2-5	NA	CASRRTSGIALTQYF	TGTGCCAGCAGAAGGACTAGCGGGATCGCGCTGACCCAGTACTTC
TRBV5-5	NA	15	TRBJ1-6	many	CASSLVAGENSPLHF	TGTGCCAGCAGCTTGGTGGCAGGGGAGAATTCACCCCTCCACTTT
TRBV3-1	TRBD1	14	TRBJ2-7	NA	CASSGAGGPYEQYF	TGTGCCAGCAGTGGGGCAGGGGGCCCCTACGAGCAGTACTTC
TRBV5-1	TRBD1	14	TRBJ2-5	few	CASSLGGTEETQYF	TGCGCCAGCAGCTTGGGAGGGACAGAAGAGACCCAGTACTTC
TRBV18	NA	16	TRBJ1-6	NA	CASSLKTDNYNSPLHF	TGTGCCAGCTCACTCAAAACAGACAACTATAATTCACCCCTCCACTTT
TRBV7-9	TRBD1	14	TRBJ2-3	NA	CASSLQGLRDTQYF	TGTGCCAGCAGCCTACAGGGGCTGCGAGATACGCAGTATTTT
TRBV20-1	NA	12	TRBJ2-5	NA	CSVRRGAETQYF	TGCAGTGTTCGGAGGGGTGCTGAGACCCAGTACTTC
TRBV6-1	NA	12	TRBJ1-2	NA	CASSDDRTGYTF	TGTGCCAGCAGTGACGACAGGACTGGCTACACCTTC
TRBV3-1	NA	13	TRBJ2-1	NA	CASRPSGEATEFF	TGTGCCAGCCGGCCCTCGGGAGAAGCGACCGAGTTCTTC
TRBV5-1	NA	13	TRBJ2-2	NA	CASSFGSTGELFF	TGCGCCAGCAGCTTCGGGAGCACCGGGGAGCTGTTTTTT
TRBV7-9	NA	16	TRBJ2-4	NA	CASSLVGSPSQNIQYF	TGTGCCAGCAGCTTAGTCGGGAGCCCGAGCCAAAACATTCAGTACTTC
TRBV7-6	NA	14	TRBJ1-5	few	CASSLEGVRQPQHF	TGTGCCAGCAGCTTAGAGGGAGTACGTCAGCCCCAGCATTTT
TRBV20-1	TRBD1	16	TRBJ2-4	NA	CSASHLGQGAGNIQYF	TGCAGTGCTAGCCACCTGGGACAGGGGGCTGGAAACATTCAGTACTTC
TRBV20-1	TRBD2	15	TRBJ2-5	few	CSARPTGSRGGTQYF	TGCAGTGCTAGACCTACAGGAAGCCGGGGGGGGACCCAGTACTTC
TRBV29-1	NA	13	TRBJ2-7	NA	CSEPHGVRYEQYF	TGCAGCGAACCTCACGGGGTTCGATACGAGCAGTACTTC
TRBV20-1	TRBD1	14	TRBJ1-2	NA	CSAEIPGQGNGYTF	TGCAGTGCCGAAATACCGGGACAGGGTAATGGCTACACCTTC
TRBV20-1	TRBD1	12	TRBJ1-2	NA	CSAVTGGKSYTF	TGCAGTGCAGTGACAGGGGGCAAGAGCTACACCTTC
TRBV20-1	NA	15	TRBJ2-1	NA	CSAPPRLPPYNEQFF	TGCAGTGCTCCCCCGCGACTTCCTCCCTACAATGAGCAGTTCTTC
TRBV7-7	NA	14	TRBJ2-2	few	CASSSFGRTGELFF	TGTGCCAGCAGCTCTTTTGGTCGCACCGGGGAGCTGTTTTTT
TRBV20-1	NA	14	TRBJ2-3	few	CSARDPGQGDTQYF	TGCAGTGCTAGAGACCCGGGGCAGGGGGATACGCAGTATTTT
TRBV6-1	NA	13	TRBJ2-3	NA	CASSEALREAQYF	TGTGCCAGCAGTGAAGCGCTTAGGGAGGCGCAGTATTTT
TRBV20-1	TRBD2	15	TRBJ2-7	NA	CSARKIAGTSVEQYF	TGCAGTGCTAGAAAAATCGCCGGGACTAGCGTCGAGCAGTACTTC